This T cell receptor beta chain derives from a study of T-cell memory formation after mild COVID-19. Study information: Clusters were largely donor specific.

Per germline, CDR1 SGHNT and CDR2 YENEEA. The germline V and J ends were trimmed by 1 base and 2 bases, with 10 bases remaining between them. There are 15 residues in the CDR3. Study-wide findings and caveats: Clonal second-wave expansions that peaked on day 37 had unconfirmed SARS-CoV-2 specificity. Clones which contracted sat mainly in CM and EM if CD4+, and in EMRA if CD8+. Later expanders leaned toward CD4+, whereas clones contracting from day 15 to 85 were balanced CD4/CD8.

As to this clonotype: The antigen is not known.

TCRdb reprocessed the 5' RACE reads via MiXCR and lists one record per CDR3 protein. The sample lists hundreds of thousands of distinct CDR3 sequences, less than 25% occurring once. The rearrangement links TRBV11-3 to TRBJ2-3, with no clear D. Sequencing input: PBMCs or a T cell subset sorted from them (not recorded which). The clonotype originates from an adult woman who had mild COVID-19 (a few samples of this study predate the infection). Cell type and time point are not known. CDR3 loop: CASSLGRLLTDTQYF. The CDR3, as DNA: TGTGCCAGCAGCTTAGGAAGACTTCTCACAGATACGCAGTATTTT.